The sample holds many counts of the clone carrying this T cell receptor (beta chain). The data derive from a study of T-cell reconstitution after alpha-beta-depleted transplantation in children. CDR3 length equals 13 residues. Losses at the gene ends were 4 bases for V and 4 bases for J; bases not matched to a gene: 1. Germline V gene data show CDR1 as MNHEY and CDR2 as SMNVEV (reference sequence). The authors prepared the TCRbeta library with unique molecular identifiers. Via MiXCR, TCRdb re-called the PCR reads, giving one row per CDR3 protein. The data hold 200,000 to 250,000 distinct CDR3 sequences, with about 12% observed a single time.

This specimen consisted of PBMCs from the stem cell graft donor, obtained from the stem cell graft. V gene TRBV27 combines with J gene TRBJ2-1; 7 nucleotides match TRBD1. This TCR derives from a human donor who donated a stem cell graft to a child with acute lymphoblastic leukemia. DNA of the CDR3: TGTGCCAGCAGTTGGGACAGTTACAATGAGCAGTTCTTC. It codes for CASSWDSYNEQFF.